Below are 25 T cell receptor beta chains sequenced from a single sample in a study of T cells in localized non-small cell lung cancer (dated by TCRdb to 2020 to 2022). Preparation of the library involved the immunoSEQ multiplex PCR assay. TCRdb obtained this table from immuneACCESS and retained in-frame rearrangements with V and J assigned. These tables miss some clones; where compared with another copy, unresolved V genes account for less than half of the shortfall, and the remainder is unexplained. The sample table records around 1,400 clones; about 19% of these occur just once. The top ten clonotypes cover more than 15% of the sample. The sequenced sample was lung tumor tissue, obtained before any cancer treatment. Source of these receptors: a woman aged 40-70 years with stage I lung adenocarcinoma.

A few counts support this clone. The chain joins TRBV9 to TRBJ1-2; D is undetermined. Germline V lookup: CDR1 SGDLS, CDR2 YYNGEE. The CDR3 covers 16 residues. V was trimmed by 0 bases and J by 5 bases, leaving 17 bases between them. CDR3 loop: CASSVVAGQLSYGYTF. The CDR3 nucleotides are TGTGCCAGCAGCGTAGTGGCAGGCCAACTCTCGTATGGCTACACCTTC. Together with reference TRBV9 and TRBJ1-2, the CDR3 gives the full variable domain: DSGVTQTPKHLITATGQRVTLRCSPRSGDLSVYWYQQSLDQGLQFLIQYYNGEERAKGNILERFSAQQFPDLHSELNLSSLELGDSALYFCASSVVAGQLSYGYTFGSGTRLTVV.

This clone came up a few times. This chain links TRBV15 with TRBJ2-1, with 9 bases aligning to TRBD2. This CDR3 comprises 15 residues. J was trimmed by 8 bases and V by 3 bases; bases with no gene match: 8. Germline lookup yields CDR1 LNHNV and CDR2 YYDKDF (reference sequence). CDR3 in amino acids: CATSSAGGPSDEQFF. CDR3 DNA sequence: TGTGCCACCAGCAGCGCGGGGGGGCCTAGTGATGAGCAGTTCTTC.

The CDR3 loop is CASSLGQSTEAFF. CDR3 nucleotide sequence: TGCGCCAGCAGCTTAGGACAAAGCACTGAAGCTTTCTTT. V gene TRBV23-1 combines with J gene TRBJ1-1, with a weak D call TRBD1 (5 bases). TRBV23-1 is marked as an open reading frame, function uncertain. This CDR3 comprises 13 residues. Trimming pared 6 bases from V and 4 bases from J, leaving 12 bases between.

By share, this clone counts as large (0.1 to 1%). The V and J genes are TRBV15 and TRBJ1-4, with D possibly TRBD1 on 5 matching bases. CDR1 is LNHNV, CDR2 YYDKDF, per germline (reference sequence). Trimming took 3 bases from V and 4 from J, leaving 9 bases between them. This CDR3 has 14 amino acids. The CDR3 DNA sequence: TGTGCCACCAGCAGCAGGGAGTTTAATGAAAAACTGTTTTTT. Its translation: CATSSREFNEKLFF.

The chain couples TRBV28 to TRBJ2-1; 8 nucleotides line up with TRBD2. This CDR3 comprises 15 residues. CDR1 MDHEN and CDR2 SYDVKM come from the germline V gene. V lost 3 bases, J lost 10 bases, and 11 bases stayed unmatched. CDR3 sequence (DNA): TGTGCCAGCAGTTTTGGTGGGGGACTAGGAGGCGAGCAGTTCTTC. Amino acids: CASSFGGGLGGEQFF.

The chain recombines TRBV6-8 with TRBJ1-2; 7 bases line up with TRBD1. V shed 0 bases, J shed 3 bases, and the junction held 7 bases outside the gene matches. CDR1 is MNHGY, CDR2 SAAAGT, per germline. There are 16 residues in the CDR3. CDR3 loop: CASSYSKRRGDYGYTF. As DNA, the CDR3 is TGTGCCAGCAGTTACTCGAAGCGCAGGGGGGACTATGGCTACACCTTC.

By share of the sample, this clone is medium-sized (0.01 to 0.1%). The chain links TRBV6-8 to TRBJ2-1; 12 nucleotides match TRBD2. The CDR3 has 15 amino acids. Trimming took 8 bases from V and 4 from J; bases not matched to a gene: 6. Germline CDR1 MNHGY, CDR2 SAAAGT. The CDR3 loop is CASASGTSGYNEQFF. DNA of the CDR3: TGTGCCAGCGCTTCCGGGACTAGCGGGTACAATGAGCAGTTCTTC.

V is TRBV25-1 and J is TRBJ2-3; the match to TRBD2 covers 8 bases. Germline CDR1 MGHDK, CDR2 SYGVNS. Unmatched junction bases numbered 14, after V lost 6 bases and J lost 3 bases. This CDR3 has 17 residues. The CDR3 DNA reads TGTGCCAGCAGCCAACCACCTCCGGGACTAGTAACAGATACGCAGTATTTT. It codes for CASSQPPPGLVTDTQYF.

In this sample, this clone is medium-sized. The chain couples TRBV9 to TRBJ1-2; D gene ambiguous. This CDR3 contains 16 residues. Trimming took off 0 bases at V and 0 bases at J, with 12 bases between the two ends. The germline CDR1 and CDR2 sequences are SGDLS and YYNGEE. The CDR3 bases are TGTGCCAGCAGCGTAGGGGAACAGCCCTCTAACTATGGCTACACCTTC. It translates to CASSVGEQPSNYGYTF. Combining the CDR3 with reference TRBV9 and TRBJ1-2 gives the whole variable domain DSGVTQTPKHLITATGQRVTLRCSPRSGDLSVYWYQQSLDQGLQFLIQYYNGEERAKGNILERFSAQQFPDLHSELNLSSLELGDSALYFCASSVGEQPSNYGYTFGSGTRLTVV.

V gene TRBV6-8 combines with J gene TRBJ2-5, with D maybe TRBD2 (5 bases). There are 13 residues in the CDR3. V was pared by 5 bases and J by 7 bases, with 14 bases between. From germline, CDR1 is MNHGY and CDR2 SAAAGT. DNA of the CDR3: TGTGCCAGCAGTGAGAGTGCTCGGGGGACCCAGTACTTC. Protein: CASSESARGTQYF.

The chain joins TRBV14 to TRBJ2-1; 7 bases line up with TRBD1. The CDR3 sequence is 13 residues long. Germline trimming cut 1 base from V and 7 bases from J; bases unmatched to any gene: 1. Germline V gives CDR1 SGHDN, CDR2 FVKESK. CDR3 sequence: CASSQVDRNEQFF. CDR3 coding DNA: TGTGCCAGCAGCCAAGTGGACAGGAATGAGCAGTTCTTC.

The genes are TRBV9 and TRBJ2-2; D is possibly TRBD1 or TRBD2 (5 bases each). There are 15 residues in the CDR3. V lost 6 bases to trimming and J lost 4 bases, with 16 bases between them. The germline CDR1 and CDR2 sequences are SGDLS and YYNGEE. In nucleotides, the CDR3 is TGTGCCAGCACCGTGGGGACGGCGGGCACCGGGGAGCTGTTTTTT. Translating it yields CASTVGTAGTGELFF.

V gene TRBV19 combines with J gene TRBJ2-7, with 7 bases lining up with TRBD1. Germline V gene data show CDR1 as LNHDA and CDR2 as SQIVND (reference sequence). The J segment lost 2 bases and the V segment lost 8 bases, leaving 12 bases of the junction unmatched. The CDR3 loop spans 15 amino acids. Written as DNA, the CDR3 is TGTGCCAGTGCGCCCGGACAGGTGACCGCCTACGAGCAGTACTTC. It specifies CASAPGQVTAYEQYF. Combining the CDR3 with reference TRBV19 and TRBJ2-7 gives the whole variable domain DGGITQSPKYLFRKEGQNVTLSCEQNLNHDAMYWYRQDPGQGLRLIYYSQIVNDFQKGDIAEGYSVSREKKESFPLTVTSAQKNPTAFYLCASAPGQVTAYEQYFGPGTRLTVT.

This clone qualifies as large. The gene calls are TRBV11-3 and TRBJ1-2, with D perhaps TRBD1 (5 bases). Germline lookup yields CDR1 SGHNT and CDR2 YENEEA. Trimming pared 5 bases from V and 4 bases from J, leaving 14 bases between. The CDR3 spans 14 residues. CDR3 in amino acids: CASSHLGQIYGYTF. In DNA, the CDR3 is TGTGCCAGCAGCCATTTGGGGCAGATCTATGGCTACACCTTC.

This clone was seen more than once but under ten times. V and J are TRBV6-8 and TRBJ2-7, with D unresolved. Trimming cost V 4 bases and J 8 bases, with 12 bases left between them. Germline CDR1 is MNHGY and CDR2 is SAAAGT. The CDR3 runs to 12 residues. CDR3: CASSSHGFQQYF. CDR3 DNA: TGTGCCAGCAGTTCACACGGTTTCCAGCAGTACTTC.

This clone appeared a few times. This chain uses TRBV30 with TRBJ2-3, with D tentatively TRBD1 (6 bases). V was pared by 4 bases and J by 5 bases, with 10 bases between. Germline CDR1 is GTSNPN and CDR2 is SVGIG (reference sequence). The CDR3 sequence is 12 residues long. The CDR3 DNA reads TGTGCCTGGACCGGACAGAAAGATACGCAGTATTTT. Translation gives CAWTGQKDTQYF.

The rearrangement joins TRBV11-3 to TRBJ2-7; D possibly uses TRBD1 or TRBD2 (5 bases each). Germline V gives CDR1 SGHNT, CDR2 YENEEA. There are 14 residues in the CDR3. With 3 bases removed from V and 7 bases from J, the gap between germline ends came to 16 bases. CDR3 sequence reads: CASSFEGTYWEQYF. CDR3 nucleotide sequence: TGTGCCAGCAGCTTTGAGGGGACCTACTGGGAGCAGTACTTC.

By sample share, this clone is large. The chain has TRBV16 and TRBJ2-1, with 7 bases fitting TRBD2. Trimming cost V 2 bases and J 9 bases; bases outside gene matches: 10. This CDR3 contains 15 residues. Germline-derived CDR1 and CDR2 are KGHSY and FQNENV. The CDR3 region is CASSQIAGELSEQFF. DNA for the CDR3: TGTGCCAGCAGCCAAATTGCGGGAGAACTTAGTGAGCAGTTCTTC.

The chain carries TRBV15 and TRBJ2-7, with D perhaps TRBD1 (5 bases). V was pared by 6 bases and J by 2 bases, with 20 bases between. The CDR3 has 16 residues. CDR1 and CDR2 (germline): LNHNV, YYDKDF (reference sequence). The CDR3 DNA is TGTGCCACCAGTCGGACAACCACAAGTCCCCCCTACGAGCAGTACTTC. The encoded protein is CATSRTTTSPPYEQYF.

This clone rates as medium-sized (0.01 to 0.1%). V usage is TRBV11-3 and J usage is TRBJ1-2, with TRBD1 as a possible D gene (5 bases). V was shortened by 7 bases and J by 8 bases, with 20 bases between the two germline ends. Germline assignment: CDR1 SGHNT and CDR2 YENEEA. This CDR3 spans 14 amino acids. The CDR3 region is CASTTGDLRRGYTF. CDR3 coding DNA: TGTGCCAGCACCACCGGGGACCTTAGGAGGGGCTACACCTTC.

About this clone: Other nucleotide sequences in the sample specify the same CDR3. The V call is TRBV18, the J call TRBJ1-2, with unresolved D. Trimming took 0 bases from V and 0 from J, leaving 8 bases between them. CDR3 length: 15 residues. Per germline, CDR1 KGHSH and CDR2 LQKENI. CDR3 DNA sequence: TGTGCCAGCTCACCACCGGCAGGAACTAACTATGGCTACACCTTC. Amino acids: CASSPPAGTNYGYTF.

Here the CDR3 reads CASSLLPVVLGETQYF. DNA of the CDR3: TGTGCCAGCAGCTTACTCCCGGTGGTCTTGGGAGAGACCCAGTACTTC. The rearrangement links TRBV11-3 to TRBJ2-5, with D hard to call. Germline V lookup: CDR1 SGHNT, CDR2 YENEEA. The length of the CDR3 is 16 residues. Trimming pared 2 bases from V and 4 bases from J, leaving 17 bases between.

The J gene is TRBJ2-7, the V gene TRBV6-8, with TRBD1 matching over 7 bases. Germline V gene data show CDR1 as MNHGY and CDR2 as SAAAGT. This CDR3 spans 16 amino acids. The V and J ends lost 8 bases and 1 base, in that order; junction bases with no gene match: 14. The CDR3 loop is CASGFGSGTASYEQYF. DNA of the CDR3: TGTGCCAGCGGTTTTGGCTCAGGGACAGCTTCCTACGAGCAGTACTTC.

In this sample, this clone is medium-sized (0.01 to 0.1%). The chain employs TRBV6-8 and TRBJ2-5; TRBD1 aligns across 8 bases. Germline CDR1 MNHGY, CDR2 SAAAGT. CDR3 length: 14 amino acids. The ends lost 7 bases at V and 4 bases at J; junction bases unmatched: 8. The CDR3 sequence is CASIRQGRGETQYF. The CDR3 coding sequence is TGTGCCAGCATCAGACAGGGGCGGGGAGAGACCCAGTACTTC.

CDR3 sequence (DNA): TGTGCCAGCAGCTCCCTAGGGGGGAGTGGCAATGAGCAGTTCTTC. Translating it yields CASSSLGGSGNEQFF. This chain joins TRBV11-3 and TRBJ2-1, with D tentatively TRBD1 or TRBD2 (6 bases each). The germline V gene has CDR1 SGHNT and CDR2 YENEEA. This CDR3 has 15 amino acids. Trimming shortened V by 4 bases and J by 6 bases, and 16 bases separated the two germline ends.